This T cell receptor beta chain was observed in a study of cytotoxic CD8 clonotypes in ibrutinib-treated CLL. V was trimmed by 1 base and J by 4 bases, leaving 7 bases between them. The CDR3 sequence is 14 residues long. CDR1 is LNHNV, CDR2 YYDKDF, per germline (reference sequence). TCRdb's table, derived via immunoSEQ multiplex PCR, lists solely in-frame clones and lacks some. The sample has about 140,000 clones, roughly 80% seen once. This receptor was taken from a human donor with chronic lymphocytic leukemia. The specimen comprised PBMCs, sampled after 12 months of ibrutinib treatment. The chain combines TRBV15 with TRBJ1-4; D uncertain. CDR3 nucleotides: TGTGCCACCAGCAGAGGGAGGGATAATGAAAAACTGTTTTTT. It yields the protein CATSRGRDNEKLFF. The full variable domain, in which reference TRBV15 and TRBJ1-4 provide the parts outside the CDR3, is DAMVIQNPRYQVTQFGKPVTLSCSQTLNHNVMYWYQQKSSQAPKLLFHYYDKDFNNEADTPDNFQSRRPNTSFCFLDIRSPGLGDTAMYLCATSRGRDNEKLFFGSGTQLSVL.